Listed below are T cell receptor beta chains from one sample, sequenced in a study of post-analysis software for immune sequencing data. TCRdb re-called the PCR reads through MiXCR, storing one row per CDR3 protein. The repertoire holds around 710,000 distinct CDR3 sequences, with 46% as singletons. Input material: blood. These receptors were collected from a girl aged 5-17 years with multiple sclerosis. CDR3s include the opening cysteine and the closing phenylalanine or tryptophan. Fields, in order: D gene, J gene, clone size, V gene, CDR3 protein, CDR3 DNA. D genes are given only for firm matches. Clone size is given for some rows only: seen once, a few or many times, or a class if the clone is expanded.

-,TRBJ2-1,few,TRBV29-1,CSVDGPKTIYNEQFF,TGCAGCGTTGATGGGCCGAAAACCATTTACAATGAGCAGTTCTTC
-,TRBJ1-1,-,TRBV12-3/TRBV12-4,CASSRGRGTEAFF,TGTGCCAGCAGCCGGGGGCGTGGGACTGAAGCTTTCTTT
TRBD2,TRBJ2-7,-,TRBV20-1,CSAQPPGLAELYEQYF,TGCAGTGCTCAGCCACCGGGACTAGCGGAACTTTACGAGCAGTACTTC
-,TRBJ2-7,few,TRBV29-1,CSVSAYPGDSYEQYF,TGCAGCGTTTCTGCCTACCCCGGCGATTCCTACGAGCAGTACTTC
-,TRBJ2-7,few,TRBV3-1,CASSQASPPYEQYF,TGTGCCAGCAGCCAAGCATCCCCCCCCTACGAGCAGTACTTC
-,TRBJ2-7,-,TRBV2,CASSGAGGVRGEQYF,TGTGCCAGCAGCGGGGCGGGCGGGGTTCGAGGAGAGCAGTACTTC
-,TRBJ2-1,-,TRBV28,CASGAQYNEQFF,TGTGCCAGCGGAGCGCAATACAATGAGCAGTTCTTC
TRBD2,TRBJ2-1,-,TRBV20-1,CSARLAGGYNEQFF,TGCAGTGCTAGACTAGCGGGAGGCTACAATGAGCAGTTCTTC
-,TRBJ2-4,-,TRBV20-1,CSASQGIRNIQYF,TGCAGTGCATCACAGGGAATTCGGAACATTCAGTACTTC
-,TRBJ1-1,-,TRBV7-3,CASSQAWGTEAFF,TGTGCCAGCAGCCAAGCGTGGGGAACTGAAGCTTTCTTT
TRBD2,TRBJ2-2,-,TRBV20-1,CSALTSGRNTGELFF,TGCAGTGCCCTAACTAGCGGAAGGAACACCGGGGAGCTGTTTTTT
TRBD2,TRBJ2-1,few,TRBV5-1,CASSLKVAGVSEQFF,TGCGCCAGCAGCTTGAAGGTAGCGGGAGTGTCTGAGCAGTTCTTC
-,TRBJ2-7,once,TRBV6-5,CASSYGEEAFYEQYF,TGTGCCAGCAGTTACGGGGAGGAGGCCTTCTACGAGCAGTACTTC
-,TRBJ2-7,-,TRBV15,CATSREMGNYEQYF,TGTGCCACCAGCAGAGAGATGGGGAACTACGAGCAGTACTTC
-,TRBJ2-2,few,TRBV10-3,CAISPDSATGELFF,TGTGCCATCAGTCCGGACTCCGCCACCGGGGAGCTGTTTTTT
-,TRBJ1-2,once,TRBV12-3/TRBV12-4,CASRGIGQLLEGGYTF,TGTGCCAGCAGGGGAATCGGACAGCTCCTAGAGGGGGGCTACACCTTC
-,TRBJ2-7,few,TRBV5-1,CASMFGSADYEQYF,TGCGCCAGCATGTTCGGGTCCGCGGACTACGAGCAGTACTTC